This TCR beta chain was retrieved from a study of cytomegalovirus exposure and HLA in healthy donors. About the study: Early release data held roughly 90 million unique TCRs from HLA-typed donors. Study-level results: Because they were indistinguishable, some V segments, including TRBV6-2 and TRBV6-3, were excluded. After further analysis at a later stage, around 17,000 TCR beta sequences were associated with HLA alleles at 0.05 false discovery rate.

On this clone: Its antigen is as yet unknown.

CDR1 is MDHEN and CDR2 is SYDVKM in the germline V gene. The CDR3 covers 14 residues. V was pared by 5 bases and J by 8 bases, with 10 bases of the junction left unmatched. The PCR contained 60 Vbeta and 13 Jbeta primers. Only in-frame clones appear in the TCRdb table, and some are missing; sequencing was by immunoSEQ multiplex PCR. This table holds about 170,000 clones, roughly 79% found once. The receptor comes from a woman in her 30s in good health and CMV-seropositive. Sequencing used PBMCs. The chain uses TRBV28 and TRBJ1-2; 8 positions agree with TRBD1. This CDR3 is CASSNLDRGGGYTF. The DNA of the CDR3 is TGTGCCAGCAGTAACCTCGACAGGGGAGGAGGCTACACCTTC.